The 22 T cell receptor beta chains presented below share a single source sample, sequenced in a study of blood T cell repertoires in COVID-19. TCRdb's table, derived via immunoSEQ multiplex PCR, lists solely in-frame clones and lacks some. The sample shows about 380,000 clones, about 85% of them seen only once. Specimen: peripheral blood. These receptors originate from a woman younger than 35 with acute or convalescent COVID-19.

The genes are TRBV5-5 and TRBJ1-2; TRBD1 agrees at 8 bases. This CDR3 contains 17 residues. Trimming cost V 4 bases and J 2 bases; bases outside gene matches: 13. Germline CDR1 reads SGHKS; CDR2 reads YYEKEE (reference sequence). Written as DNA, the CDR3 is TGTGCCAGCAGCAGCACCCCAGGGACAGGAGTAAACTATGGCTACACCTTC. The encoded protein is CASSSTPGTGVNYGYTF.

CDR3: CASSENRGLGAGDQPQHF. The CDR3 region has the DNA TGTGCCAGCAGCGAAAACAGGGGGCTGGGGGCTGGGGATCAGCCCCAGCATTTT. The J gene is TRBJ1-5, the V gene TRBV27; 9 bases are shared with TRBD1. CDR3 length: 18 residues. Germline V gene lookup returns CDR1 MNHEY and CDR2 SMNVEV (reference sequence). V lost 6 bases to trimming and J lost 5 bases; unmatched junction nucleotides: 17.

This clone was seen once. This chain joins TRBV29-1 and TRBJ2-1; 7 positions agree with TRBD2. J gave up 1 base and V 6 bases, and 6 bases lay outside the gene matches. CDR1 and CDR2 (germline): SQVTM, ANQGSEA. The CDR3 is 14 residues long. The CDR3 sequence: CSVGGRRSYNEQFF. The CDR3 nucleotides read TGCAGCGTGGGGGGGAGGAGGTCCTACAATGAGCAGTTCTTC.

V is TRBV5-1 and J is TRBJ2-3; TRBD2 aligns across 8 bases. V gave up 5 bases and J gave up 2 bases; unmatched junction bases: 4. The CDR3 runs 14 residues. Germline lookup yields CDR1 SGHRS and CDR2 YFSETQ. CDR3 loop: CASRTAGVTDTQYF. The CDR3 nucleotides read TGCGCCAGCAGGACAGCGGGGGTCACAGATACGCAGTATTTT.

The sample holds a few counts of this clone. The rearrangement links TRBV6-4 to TRBJ2-5; 9 bases line up with TRBD2. This CDR3 is 15 amino acids long. Germline V gene data show CDR1 as MRHNA and CDR2 as SNTAGT. Unmatched junction bases numbered 7, after V lost 6 bases and J lost 2 bases. The chain's CDR3 is CASRAGTSRQETQYF. CDR3 coding DNA: TGTGCCAGCAGGGCCGGGACTAGCAGACAAGAGACCCAGTACTTC.

The rearrangement links TRBV2 to TRBJ1-5, with a tentative D call TRBD1 (6 bases). This CDR3 is built from 19 residues. The germline V and J ends were trimmed by 10 bases and 0 bases, with 28 bases remaining between them. The germline V gene encodes CDR1 SNHLY and CDR2 FYNNEI. CDR3: CAKGPAGTGQFYSNQPQHF. The DNA for the CDR3 is TGTGCCAAGGGTCCCGCCGGGACGGGACAATTCTATAGCAATCAGCCCCAGCATTTT.

The CDR3 DNA follows: TGTGCCAGCAGCGTAGGAGCGAGGGGGAGGGAGTTCTACTCTGGGGCCAACGTCCTGACTTTC. It specifies CASSVGARGREFYSGANVLTF. The chain employs TRBV9 and TRBJ2-6, with a weak D call TRBD2 (7 bases). V lost 0 bases and J 0 bases, leaving 22 bases between the germline ends. This CDR3 region has 21 residues. CDR1 and CDR2 (germline): SGDLS, YYNGEE.

This clone appeared a single time. V is TRBV5-4 and J is TRBJ1-1, with D hard to call. V was clipped by 1 base and J by 1 base, with 11 bases between them. Germline assignment: CDR1 SGHNT and CDR2 YYREEE (reference sequence). This CDR3 comprises 15 residues. CDR3 DNA: TGTGCCAGCAGCTTGTGGAGGAGGGAGAACACTGAAGCTTTCTTT. It yields the protein CASSLWRRENTEAFF.

V usage is TRBV6-2 or TRBV6-3 and J usage is TRBJ1-5, with D uncertain. V dropped 2 bases and J dropped 0 bases, with 11 bases sitting between them. Germline CDR1 MNHEY, CDR2 SVGEGT. There are 16 residues in the CDR3. CDR3 region: CASSYGGSYSNQPQHF. The CDR3 DNA reads as TGTGCCAGCAGTTACGGAGGCAGTTATAGCAATCAGCCCCAGCATTTT.

V usage is TRBV28 and J usage is TRBJ1-4, with D possibly being TRBD1 (6 bases). From germline, CDR1 is MDHEN and CDR2 SYDVKM. The CDR3 consists of 17 residues. Trimming cost V 2 bases and J 5 bases, with 18 bases left between them. The CDR3 nucleotides are TGTGCCAGCAGTTTAAATTTACCTGGAAGGGGGAATGAAAAACTGTTTTTT. It yields the protein CASSLNLPGRGNEKLFF.

The chain recombines TRBV12-3 or TRBV12-4 with TRBJ1-2, with D possibly TRBD1 on 6 matching bases. The CDR3 loop spans 11 amino acids. V was pared by 5 bases and J by 7 bases, with 8 bases between. The CDR3 DNA follows: TGTGCCAGCAGTCCAGGGGTTGGCTACACCTTC. It codes for CASSPGVGYTF.

The V call is TRBV4-1, the J call TRBJ1-4, with 8 bases fitting TRBD1. From germline, CDR1 is MGHRA and CDR2 YSYEKL. There are 14 residues in the CDR3. With 4 bases clipped from V and 8 bases from J, the junction kept 6 bases outside the gene matches. The CDR3 DNA reads as TGCGCCAGCAGCCTCCAGGGGGCGATCGAAAAACTGTTTTTT. Its protein is CASSLQGAIEKLFF.

The chain combines TRBV11-2 with TRBJ1-1; no clear D gene. CDR3 length equals 13 residues. Trimming took 5 bases from V and 8 from J, leaving 15 bases between them. Germline loops: CDR1 SGHAT, CDR2 FQNNGV. The CDR3 nucleotides read TGTGCCAGCAGCCACCCCCGACGGGGAGAAGCTTTCTTT. Encoded protein: CASSHPRRGEAFF.

This clone appeared once. The chain employs TRBV11-2 and TRBJ2-6, with TRBD1 matching over 8 bases. The V and J ends lost 2 bases and 2 bases, in that order; junction bases with no gene match: 5. The germline V gene has CDR1 SGHAT and CDR2 FQNNGV. The CDR3 spans 17 residues. CDR3 loop: CASSLKSQGAGANVLTF. DNA of the CDR3: TGTGCCAGCAGCTTAAAGTCACAGGGGGCTGGGGCCAACGTCCTGACTTTC. The full variable domain, completed using reference TRBV11-2 and TRBJ2-6, is EAGVAQSPRYKIIEKRQSVAFWCNPISGHATLYWYQQILGQGPKLLIQFQNNGVVDDSQLPKDRFSAERLKGVDSTLKIQPAKLEDSAVYLCASSLKSQGAGANVLTFGAGSRLTVL.

In this sample, this clone turned up once. This sequence joins TRBV24-1 and TRBJ1-5, with TRBD1 as a possible D gene (5 bases). Germline V gene sequence: CDR1 KGHDR, CDR2 SFDVKD. V was clipped by 0 bases and J by 4 bases, with 6 bases between them. The CDR3 consists of 14 residues. CDR3 residues: CATSDLDRNQPQHF. As DNA, the CDR3 is TGTGCCACCAGTGATTTGGACAGAAATCAGCCCCAGCATTTT.

The DNA for the CDR3 is TGTGCCAGCAGTTTTTCCCAGAACCAAGAGACCCAGTACTTC. It codes for CASSFSQNQETQYF. V gene TRBV27 combines with J gene TRBJ2-5; unclear D gene. V lost 3 bases and J lost 0, with 8 bases in between. The CDR3 is 14 amino acids. Germline-derived CDR1 and CDR2 are MNHEY and SMNVEV (reference sequence).

The rearrangement joins TRBV5-1 to TRBJ1-1; weak D call: TRBD1 (6 bases). The ends were cut back, 4 bases at V and 2 bases at J, with 18 bases in the middle. There are 16 residues in the CDR3. Germline V gene lookup returns CDR1 SGHRS and CDR2 YFSETQ. CDR3 DNA: TGCGCCAGCAGCGCCGGGACACACGTTCTTAACACTGAAGCTTTCTTT. This gives the protein CASSAGTHVLNTEAFF.

The V gene is TRBV19, the J gene TRBJ1-3; unclear D gene. In germline, CDR1 is LNHDA, CDR2 SQIVND (reference sequence). The CDR3 is 13 residues long. Trimming shortened V by 8 bases and J by 0 bases, and 8 bases separated the two germline ends. CDR3 coding DNA: TGTGCCAGTTTTAGTAGCTCTGGAAACACCATATATTTT. Protein: CASFSSSGNTIYF.

The chain joins TRBV27 to TRBJ2-2; tentative D call: TRBD1 (5 bases). Germline-derived CDR1 and CDR2 are MNHEY and SMNVEV (reference sequence). Trimming took 2 bases from V and 6 from J, leaving 7 bases between them. CDR3 length equals 13 residues. In nucleotides, the CDR3 is TGTGCCAGCAGTTTAGGGGCCCCCGGGGAGCTGTTTTTT. This gives the protein CASSLGAPGELFF.

The chain employs TRBV21-1 and TRBJ1-5. TRBV21-1 is a recognized pseudogene. The CDR3 totals 16 residues. CDR3 sequence (DNA): TGTGCCAGCAGCGCTGGGGCGGGGCGAAGCAATCAGCCCCAGCATTTT. It yields the protein CASSAGAGRSNQPQHF.

The V and J genes are TRBV29-1 and TRBJ1-1; 7 bases map to TRBD1. The CDR3 runs to 11 residues. Germline CDR1 reads SQVTM; CDR2 reads ANQGSEA. The V segment lost 7 bases and the J segment 5 bases; nucleotides outside the gene matches: 4. For the CDR3, the DNA is TGCAGCGAACAGGGGAGGACTGAAGCTTTCTTT. This codes for CSEQGRTEAFF. Looking up the rest from reference TRBV29-1 and TRBJ1-1 gives the full variable domain: SAVISQKPSRDICQRGTSLTIQCQVDSQVTMMFWYRQQPGQSLTLIATANQGSEATYESGFVIDKFPISRPNLTFSTLTVSNMSPEDSSIYLCSEQGRTEAFFGQGTRLTVV.

This clone was counted a few times. This rearrangement joins TRBV5-1 to TRBJ1-2, with D hard to call. The CDR3 totals 13 residues. V shed 5 bases and J shed 8 bases, with 16 bases lying between them. The germline V gene encodes CDR1 SGHRS and CDR2 YFSETQ. The CDR3 DNA is TGCGCCAGCAGAGGTACCCCCGGGGAAGGCTACACCTTC. It is translated as CASRGTPGEGYTF.